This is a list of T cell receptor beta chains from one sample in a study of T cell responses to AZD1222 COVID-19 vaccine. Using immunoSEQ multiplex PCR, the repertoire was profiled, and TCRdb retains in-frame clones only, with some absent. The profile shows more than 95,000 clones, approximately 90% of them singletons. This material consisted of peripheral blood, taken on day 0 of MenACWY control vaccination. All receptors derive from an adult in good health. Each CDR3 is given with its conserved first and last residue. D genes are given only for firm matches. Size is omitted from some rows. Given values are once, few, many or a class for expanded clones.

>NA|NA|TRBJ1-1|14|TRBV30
CAWSTSGLMGEAFF
TGTGCCTGGAGTACGAGCGGACTTATGGGAGAAGCTTTCTTT
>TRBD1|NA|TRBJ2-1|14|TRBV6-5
CASSRGQAGNEQFF
TGTGCCAGCAGCCGTGGACAGGCAGGAAATGAGCAGTTCTTC
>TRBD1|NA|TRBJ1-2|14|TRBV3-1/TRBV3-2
CASSGTGGRGGYTF
TGTGCCAGCAGCGGGACAGGGGGCAGAGGTGGCTACACCTTC
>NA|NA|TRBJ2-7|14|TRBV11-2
CASSSLSGGWEQYF
TGTGCCAGCAGCTCCCTTTCCGGCGGGTGGGAGCAGTACTTC
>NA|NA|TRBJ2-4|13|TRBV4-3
CASSQGSPDIQYF
TGCGCCAGCAGCCAAGGCTCTCCGGACATTCAGTACTTC
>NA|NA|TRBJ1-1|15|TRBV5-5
CASSGWTRSHTEAFF
TGTGCCAGCAGCGGCTGGACTAGGAGCCACACTGAAGCTTTCTTT
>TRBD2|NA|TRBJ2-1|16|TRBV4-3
CASSQDRIAGVDEQFF
TGCGCCAGCAGCCAAGATCGGATAGCGGGAGTAGACGAGCAGTTCTTC
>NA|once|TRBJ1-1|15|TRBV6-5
CASTVEGGLNTEAFF
TGTGCCAGCACAGTTGAGGGCGGATTGAACACTGAAGCTTTCTTT
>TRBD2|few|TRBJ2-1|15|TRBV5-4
CASSPKLAGNNEQFF
TGTGCCAGCAGCCCCAAACTAGCGGGTAACAATGAGCAGTTCTTC
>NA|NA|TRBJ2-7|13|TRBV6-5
CASSATIDYEQYF
TGTGCCAGCAGCGCGACGATAGACTACGAGCAGTACTTC
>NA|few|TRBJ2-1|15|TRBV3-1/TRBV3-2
CASSQGSQSYNEQFF
TGTGCCAGCAGCCAAGGGAGTCAGTCCTACAATGAGCAGTTCTTC
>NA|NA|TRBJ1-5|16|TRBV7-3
CASSSKTGGNGQPQHF
TGTGCCAGCAGCAGCAAGACCGGAGGGAATGGCCAGCCCCAGCATTTT
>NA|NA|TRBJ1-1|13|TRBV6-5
CASILTMNTEAFF
TGTGCCAGCATTCTTACCATGAACACTGAAGCTTTCTTT
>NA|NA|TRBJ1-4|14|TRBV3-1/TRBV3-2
CASSPRDLSGKLFF
TGTGCCAGCAGCCCCCGAGACCTATCTGGAAAACTGTTTTTT
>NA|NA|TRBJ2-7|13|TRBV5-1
CASSVLAGHEQYF
TGCGCCAGCAGCGTACTAGCAGGGCACGAGCAGTACTTC
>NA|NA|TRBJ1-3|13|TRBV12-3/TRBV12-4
CASSLVGINTIYF
TGTGCCAGCAGTTTAGTAGGGATAAACACCATATATTTT
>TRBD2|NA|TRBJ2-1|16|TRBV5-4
CASLGTSGSSYNEQFF
TGTGCCAGCCTCGGGACTAGCGGGAGCTCCTACAATGAGCAGTTCTTC
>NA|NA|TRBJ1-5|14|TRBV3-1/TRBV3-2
CASSQAGSDQPQHF
TGTGCCAGCAGCCAAGCTGGGAGTGATCAGCCCCAGCATTTT
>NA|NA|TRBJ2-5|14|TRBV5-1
CASSLVSSQETQYF
TGCGCCAGCAGCTTGGTTAGTTCTCAAGAGACCCAGTACTTC
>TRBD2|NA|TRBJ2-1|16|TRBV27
CASSLFGGGAYNEQFF
TGTGCCAGCAGTTTATTCGGCGGGGGGGCCTACAATGAGCAGTTCTTC
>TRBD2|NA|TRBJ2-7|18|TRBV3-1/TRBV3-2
CASSERGLAGGPTYEQYF
TGTGCCAGCAGCGAGAGGGGACTAGCGGGAGGGCCCACCTACGAGCAGTACTTC
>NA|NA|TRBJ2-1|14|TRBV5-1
CASSLAAGAGEQFF
TGCGCCAGCAGCTTGGCCGCAGGGGCGGGTGAGCAGTTCTTC
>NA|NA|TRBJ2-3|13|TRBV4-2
CASSQASSLAQYF
TGTGCCAGCAGCCAAGCATCTAGCTTAGCGCAGTATTTT
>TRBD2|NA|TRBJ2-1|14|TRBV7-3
CASSYSGRDNEQFF
TGTGCCAGCAGCTATAGCGGGAGGGACAATGAGCAGTTCTTC
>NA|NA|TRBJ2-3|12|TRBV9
CASSVGGDTQYF
TGTGCCAGCAGCGTTGGCGGAGATACGCAGTATTTT
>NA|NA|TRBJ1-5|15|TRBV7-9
CASKHSLGRNQPQHF
TGTGCCAGCAAACACTCCCTCGGCCGCAATCAGCCCCAGCATTTT
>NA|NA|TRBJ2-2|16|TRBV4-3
CASSHGQKTNTGELFF
TGCGCCAGCAGCCACGGACAGAAGACGAACACCGGGGAGCTGTTTTTT
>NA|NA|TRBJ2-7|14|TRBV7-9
CASSLGTPGYEQYF
TGTGCCAGCAGCTTAGGTACCCCAGGATACGAGCAGTACTTC
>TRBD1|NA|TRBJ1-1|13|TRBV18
CASSPTGDTEAFF
TGTGCCAGCTCACCGACAGGGGACACTGAAGCTTTCTTT
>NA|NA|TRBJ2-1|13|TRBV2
CASRPSSYNEQFF
TGTGCCAGCAGGCCTAGCTCCTACAATGAGCAGTTCTTC
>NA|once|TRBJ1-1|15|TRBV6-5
CASSYSNRVNTEAFF
TGTGCCAGCAGTTACTCGAACAGAGTGAACACTGAAGCTTTCTTT
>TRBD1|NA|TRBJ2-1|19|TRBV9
CASSVESPTGASSYNEQFF
TGTGCCAGCAGCGTAGAGAGCCCTACAGGGGCCAGCTCCTACAATGAGCAGTTCTTC
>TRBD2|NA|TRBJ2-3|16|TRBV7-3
CASSFHLAGGEDTQYF
TGTGCCAGCAGCTTCCATTTAGCGGGAGGGGAGGATACGCAGTATTTT
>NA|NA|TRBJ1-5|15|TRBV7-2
CASSSKDSSNQPQHF
TGTGCCAGCAGCTCGAAAGACAGCAGCAATCAGCCCCAGCATTTT
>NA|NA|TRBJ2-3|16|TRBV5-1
CASSLGGSGVADTQYF
TGCGCCAGCAGCTTGGGTGGCAGCGGCGTTGCAGATACGCAGTATTTT
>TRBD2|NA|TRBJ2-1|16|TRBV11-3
CASSSRAGVTGFEQFF
TGTGCCAGCAGTTCTCGAGCGGGAGTCACAGGGTTTGAGCAGTTCTTC
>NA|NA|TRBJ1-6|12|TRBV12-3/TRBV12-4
CASSLGRAESHF
TGTGCCAGCAGTTTAGGCAGGGCAGAATCCCACTTT
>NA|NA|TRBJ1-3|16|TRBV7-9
CASSYTAAAIGNTIYF
TGTGCCAGCAGCTACACGGCGGCGGCTATTGGAAACACCATATATTTT
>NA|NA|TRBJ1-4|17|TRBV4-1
CASSQEDGVPRREKLFF
TGCGCCAGCAGCCAAGAGGATGGGGTCCCTCGTCGTGAAAAACTGTTTTTT
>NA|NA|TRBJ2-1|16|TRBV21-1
CASTWVAGRSYNEQFF
TGTGCCAGCACGTGGGTAGCGGGTAGGTCCTACAATGAGCAGTTCTTC
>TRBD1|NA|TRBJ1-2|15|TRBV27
CASSPRTGLNYGYTF
TGTGCCAGCAGTCCCCGGACAGGGTTGAACTATGGCTACACCTTC
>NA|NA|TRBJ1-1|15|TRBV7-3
CASSSLSLEDTEAFF
TGTGCCAGCAGCTCGCTCTCCCTGGAGGACACTGAAGCTTTCTTT